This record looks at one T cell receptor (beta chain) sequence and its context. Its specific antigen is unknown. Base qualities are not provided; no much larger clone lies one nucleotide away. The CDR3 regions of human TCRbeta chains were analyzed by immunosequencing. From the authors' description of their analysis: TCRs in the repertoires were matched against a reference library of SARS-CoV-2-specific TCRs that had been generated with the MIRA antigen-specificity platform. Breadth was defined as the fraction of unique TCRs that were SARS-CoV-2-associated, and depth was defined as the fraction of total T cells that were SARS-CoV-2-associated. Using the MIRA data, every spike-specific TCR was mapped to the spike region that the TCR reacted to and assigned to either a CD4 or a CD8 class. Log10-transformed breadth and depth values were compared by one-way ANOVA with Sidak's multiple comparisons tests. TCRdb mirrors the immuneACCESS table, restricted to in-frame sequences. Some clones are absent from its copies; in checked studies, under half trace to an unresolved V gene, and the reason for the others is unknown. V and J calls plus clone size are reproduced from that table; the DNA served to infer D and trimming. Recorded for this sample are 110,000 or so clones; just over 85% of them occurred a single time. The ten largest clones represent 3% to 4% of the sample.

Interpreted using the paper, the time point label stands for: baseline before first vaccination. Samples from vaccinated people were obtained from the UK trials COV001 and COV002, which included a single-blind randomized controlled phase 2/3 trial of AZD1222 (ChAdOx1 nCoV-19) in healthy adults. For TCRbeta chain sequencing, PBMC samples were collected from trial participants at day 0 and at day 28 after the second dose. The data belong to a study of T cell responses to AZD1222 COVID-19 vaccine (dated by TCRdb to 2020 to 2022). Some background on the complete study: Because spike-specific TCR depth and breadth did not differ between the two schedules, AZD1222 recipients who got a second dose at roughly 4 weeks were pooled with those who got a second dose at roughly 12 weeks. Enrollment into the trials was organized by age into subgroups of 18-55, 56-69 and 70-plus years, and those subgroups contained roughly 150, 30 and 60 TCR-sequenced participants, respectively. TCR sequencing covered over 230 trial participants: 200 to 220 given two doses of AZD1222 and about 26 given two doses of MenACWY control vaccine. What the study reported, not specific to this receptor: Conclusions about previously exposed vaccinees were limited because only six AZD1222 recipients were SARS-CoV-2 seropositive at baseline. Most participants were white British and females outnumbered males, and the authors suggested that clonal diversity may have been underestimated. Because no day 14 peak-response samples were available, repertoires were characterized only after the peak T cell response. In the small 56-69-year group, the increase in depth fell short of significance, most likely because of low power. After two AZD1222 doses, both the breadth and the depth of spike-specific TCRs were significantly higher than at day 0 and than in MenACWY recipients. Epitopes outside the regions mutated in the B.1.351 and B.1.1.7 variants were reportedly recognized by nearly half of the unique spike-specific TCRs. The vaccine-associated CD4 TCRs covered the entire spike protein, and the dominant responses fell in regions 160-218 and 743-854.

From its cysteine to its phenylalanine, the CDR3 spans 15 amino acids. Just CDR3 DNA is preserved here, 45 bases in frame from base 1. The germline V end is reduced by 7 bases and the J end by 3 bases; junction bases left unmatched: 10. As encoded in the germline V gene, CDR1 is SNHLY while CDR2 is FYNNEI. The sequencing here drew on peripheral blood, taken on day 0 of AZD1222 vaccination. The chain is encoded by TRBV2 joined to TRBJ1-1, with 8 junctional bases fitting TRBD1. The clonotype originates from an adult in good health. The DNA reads TGTGCCAGCACCTCCTCCCAGGGGGCATACACTGAAGCTTTCTTT. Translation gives CASTSSQGAYTEAFF.